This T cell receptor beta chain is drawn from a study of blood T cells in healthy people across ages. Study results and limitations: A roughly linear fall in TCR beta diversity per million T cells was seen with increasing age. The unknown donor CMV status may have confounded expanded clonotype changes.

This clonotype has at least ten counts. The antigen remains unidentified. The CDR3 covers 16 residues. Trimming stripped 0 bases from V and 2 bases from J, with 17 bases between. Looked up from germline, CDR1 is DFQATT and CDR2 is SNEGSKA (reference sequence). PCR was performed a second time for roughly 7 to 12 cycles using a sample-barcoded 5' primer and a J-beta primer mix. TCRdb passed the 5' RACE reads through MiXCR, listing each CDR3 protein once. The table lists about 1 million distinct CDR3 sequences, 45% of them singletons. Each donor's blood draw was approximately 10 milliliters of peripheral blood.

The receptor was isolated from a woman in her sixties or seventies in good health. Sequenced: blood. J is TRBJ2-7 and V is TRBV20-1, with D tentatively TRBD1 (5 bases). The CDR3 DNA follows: TGCAGTGCTAGAGACGCTGCCAGGGCGACTCCCTACGAGCAGTACTTC. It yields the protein CSARDAARATPYEQYF.